Ten or more counts support the clone carrying this T cell receptor (beta chain). Its specificity is unknown. TCRdb used MiXCR to reprocess the multiplex PCR reads, holding one entry per CDR3 protein. This sample carries more than 85,000 distinct CDR3 sequences, 21% of them seen once, and the ten largest clones take roughly 1.2%. The CDR3 loop spans 18 amino acids. The V and J ends lost 0 bases and 0 bases respectively, with 16 bases between them. Germline V gives CDR1 LNHNV, CDR2 YYDKDF (reference sequence). Breast cancer patients provided tissue from their axillary draining lymph nodes. The sample comes from a study of breast tumors, draining lymph nodes, adjacent tissues. Study-level findings and limits: Tumors had less TCR diversity than lymph nodes, more than nontumor tissue.

The sequence was obtained from a female donor with breast cancer. Some clones in this sample may be carry-over from other donors' samples. The sequenced material came from axillary lymph node tissue. The chain couples TRBV15 to TRBJ2-3, with a possible D match to TRBD2 (5 bases). CDR3 sequence (DNA): TGTGCCACCAGCAGAGACCCCTCGAGGCGGGCTAGCACAGATACGCAGTATTTT. Encoded protein: CATSRDPSRRASTDTQYF.